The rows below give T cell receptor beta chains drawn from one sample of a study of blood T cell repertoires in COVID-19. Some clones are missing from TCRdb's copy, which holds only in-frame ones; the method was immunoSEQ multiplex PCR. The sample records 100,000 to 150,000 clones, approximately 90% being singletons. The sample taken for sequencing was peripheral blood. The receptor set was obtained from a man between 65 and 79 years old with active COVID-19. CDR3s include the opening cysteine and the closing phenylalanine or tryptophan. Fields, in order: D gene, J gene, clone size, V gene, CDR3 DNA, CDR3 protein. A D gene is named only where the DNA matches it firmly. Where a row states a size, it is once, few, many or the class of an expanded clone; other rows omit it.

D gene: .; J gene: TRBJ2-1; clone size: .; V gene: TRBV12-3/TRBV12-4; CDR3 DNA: TGTGCCAGCAGTTTCCGAGAGTCCAATGAGCAGTTCTTC; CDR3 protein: CASSFRESNEQFF
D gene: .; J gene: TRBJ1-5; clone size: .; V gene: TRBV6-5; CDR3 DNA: TGTGCCAGCACCCAGGCGGGGAATCAGCCCCAGCATTTT; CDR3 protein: CASTQAGNQPQHF
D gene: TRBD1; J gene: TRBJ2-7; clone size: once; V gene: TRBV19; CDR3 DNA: TGTGCCAGAAAGGGGGGTCGGGACAGGGCTACGGGGGAGCAGTACTTC; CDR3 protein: CARKGGRDRATGEQYF
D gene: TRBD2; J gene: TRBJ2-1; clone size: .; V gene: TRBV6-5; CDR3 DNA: TGTGCCAGCAGTTACTTTAGCGGGAGGGCGGGTGAGCAGTTCTTC; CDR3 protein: CASSYFSGRAGEQFF
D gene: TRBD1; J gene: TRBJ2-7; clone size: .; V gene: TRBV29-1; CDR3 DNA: TGCAGCGTTGATGGAACAGGGGGCTACGAGCAGTACTTC; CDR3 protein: CSVDGTGGYEQYF
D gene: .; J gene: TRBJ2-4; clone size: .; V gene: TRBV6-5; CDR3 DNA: TGTGCCAGCAGTTACAGGGGGACGGGTGGAAACATTCAGTACTTC; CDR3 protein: CASSYRGTGGNIQYF
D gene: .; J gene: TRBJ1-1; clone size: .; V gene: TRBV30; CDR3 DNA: TGTGCCTGGATGAAGGCGGGAAGGACTGAAGCTTTCTTT; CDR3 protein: CAWMKAGRTEAFF
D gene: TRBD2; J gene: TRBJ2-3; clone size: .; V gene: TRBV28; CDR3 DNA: TGTGCCAGCAGTCCGACTAGCCCCGACACAGATACGCAGTATTTT; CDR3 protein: CASSPTSPDTDTQYF
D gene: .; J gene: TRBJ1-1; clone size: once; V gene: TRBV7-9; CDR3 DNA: TGTGCCAGCAGCTGGGACTTCGTACCCGGGACTGAAGCTTTCTTT; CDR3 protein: CASSWDFVPGTEAFF
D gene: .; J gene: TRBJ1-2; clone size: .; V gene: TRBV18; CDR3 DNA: TGTGCCAGCTCACCAACCGGGGACTATGGCTACACCTTC; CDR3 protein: CASSPTGDYGYTF
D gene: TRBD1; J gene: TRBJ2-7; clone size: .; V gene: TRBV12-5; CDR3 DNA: TGTGCTAGAGGACAGGGTGTCGACGAGCAGTACTTC; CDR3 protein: CARGQGVDEQYF
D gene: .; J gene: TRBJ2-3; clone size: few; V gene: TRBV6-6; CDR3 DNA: TGTGCCAGCAGCCGCGATGGAGCCGGCACAGATACGCAGTATTTT; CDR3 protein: CASSRDGAGTDTQYF
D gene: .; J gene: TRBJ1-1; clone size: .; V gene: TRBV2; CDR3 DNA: TGTGCCAGCAGTGAAGAGAGGTCGGCCACTGAAGCTTTCTTT; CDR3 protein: CASSEERSATEAFF
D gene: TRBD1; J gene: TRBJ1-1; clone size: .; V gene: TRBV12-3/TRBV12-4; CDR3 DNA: TGTGCCAGCAGGTCGGACAGGGACACTGAAGCTTTCTTT; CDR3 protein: CASRSDRDTEAFF
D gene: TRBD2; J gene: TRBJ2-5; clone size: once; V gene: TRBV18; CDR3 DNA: TGTGCCAGCTCACCAGGGACTAGCGGTTCAGGTCGAGAGACCCAGTACTTC; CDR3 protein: CASSPGTSGSGRETQYF
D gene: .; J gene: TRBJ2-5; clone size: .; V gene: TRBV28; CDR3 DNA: TGTGCCAGCAGTTTCCGAAACAGAGAGACCCAGTACTTC; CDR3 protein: CASSFRNRETQYF
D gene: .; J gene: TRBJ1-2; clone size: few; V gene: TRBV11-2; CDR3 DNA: TGTGCCAGCACCAACCAGGGAAATGGCTACACCTTC; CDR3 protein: CASTNQGNGYTF
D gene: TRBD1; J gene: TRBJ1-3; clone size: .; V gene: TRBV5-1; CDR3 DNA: TGCGCCAGCAGCTTGGGACAGGGAGGTGGAAACACCATATATTTT; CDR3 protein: CASSLGQGGGNTIYF
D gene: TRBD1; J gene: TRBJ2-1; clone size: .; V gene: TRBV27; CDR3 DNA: TGTGCCAGCAGTTGGACAGGGGGCATCTATGAGCAGTTCTTC; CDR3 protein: CASSWTGGIYEQFF
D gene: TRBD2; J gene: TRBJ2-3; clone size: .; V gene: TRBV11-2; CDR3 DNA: TGTGCCAGCAGCTTAGATAGAAGCGGGAGGGCGGCCGATACGCAGTATTTT; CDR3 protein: CASSLDRSGRAADTQYF
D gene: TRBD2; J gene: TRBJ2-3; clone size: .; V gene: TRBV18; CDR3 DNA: TGTGCCAGCTCACCACGACTAGCGGGAGCAGATACGCAGTATTTT; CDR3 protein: CASSPRLAGADTQYF
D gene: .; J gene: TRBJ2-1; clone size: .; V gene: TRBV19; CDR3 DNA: TGTGCCAGTAGTATTAAGACTGGCTCCTACAATGAGCAGTTCTTC; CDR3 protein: CASSIKTGSYNEQFF
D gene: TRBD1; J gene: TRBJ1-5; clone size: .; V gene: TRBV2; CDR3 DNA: TGTGCCAGAGGGGGCTTAAGCCGCAATCAGCCCCAGCATTTT; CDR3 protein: CARGGLSRNQPQHF
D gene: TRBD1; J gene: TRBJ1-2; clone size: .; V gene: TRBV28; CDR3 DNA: TGTGCCAGCACCAAAGGGGGGACAGGGGGAGGCTACACCTTC; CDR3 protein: CASTKGGTGGGYTF
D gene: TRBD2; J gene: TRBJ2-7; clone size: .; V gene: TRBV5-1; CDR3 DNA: TGCGCCAGCAGCTTGGGACTAGCGGGAGGGCTCGAGCAGTACTTC; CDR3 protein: CASSLGLAGGLEQYF
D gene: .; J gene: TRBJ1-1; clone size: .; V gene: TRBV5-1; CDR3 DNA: TGCGCCAGCAGCTTGCAGGGGATGAACACTGAAGCTTTCTTT; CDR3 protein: CASSLQGMNTEAFF
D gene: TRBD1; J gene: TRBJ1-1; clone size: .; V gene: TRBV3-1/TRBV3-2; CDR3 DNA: TGTGCCAGCAGCCCCGACAGGGGCCTGAACACTGAAGCTTTCTTT; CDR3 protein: CASSPDRGLNTEAFF
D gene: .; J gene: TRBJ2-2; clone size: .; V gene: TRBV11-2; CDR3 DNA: TGTGCCAGCAGCTTAGCAGGGTACCTTTCCACCGGGGAGCTGTTTTTT; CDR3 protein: CASSLAGYLSTGELFF
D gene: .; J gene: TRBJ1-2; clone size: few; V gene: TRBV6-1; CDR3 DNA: TGTGCCAGCGGGACTCCGGGGTTTGGCTACACCTTC; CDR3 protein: CASGTPGFGYTF
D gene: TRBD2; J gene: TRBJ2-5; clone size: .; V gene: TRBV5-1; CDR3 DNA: TGCGCCAGCAGCCAAGGGACTAGCGGGAGGGTAGAAGAGACCCAGTACTTC; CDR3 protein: CASSQGTSGRVEETQYF
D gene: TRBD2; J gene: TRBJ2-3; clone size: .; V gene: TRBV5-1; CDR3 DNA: TGCGCCAGCAGATCCCTTCCCTTAAATAGCGGGAGAAGCGCAGATACGCAGTATTTT; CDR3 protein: CASRSLPLNSGRSADTQYF
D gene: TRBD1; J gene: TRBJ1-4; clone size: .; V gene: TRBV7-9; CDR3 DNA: TGTGCCAGCAGCCCGGGACAGCGGGCTAATGAAAAACTGTTTTTT; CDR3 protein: CASSPGQRANEKLFF
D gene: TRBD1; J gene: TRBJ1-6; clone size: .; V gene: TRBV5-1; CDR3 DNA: TGCGCCAGCAGCCCGGGACAGGGCCATTCACCCCTCCACTTT; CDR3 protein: CASSPGQGHSPLHF
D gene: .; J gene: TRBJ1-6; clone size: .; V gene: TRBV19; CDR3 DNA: TGTGCCAGTAGTATGGTCAGGGGTGATTCACCCCTCCACTTT; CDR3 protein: CASSMVRGDSPLHF
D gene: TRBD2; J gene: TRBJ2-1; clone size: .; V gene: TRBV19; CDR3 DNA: TGTGCCAGTAGTGAAGTTGGCGGGAGGGGGAATGAGCAGTTCTTC; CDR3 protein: CASSEVGGRGNEQFF
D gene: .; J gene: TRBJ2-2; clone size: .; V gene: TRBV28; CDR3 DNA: TGTGCCAGCAGTTTTAGGGCGGGAAGCCTGAACACCGGGGAGCTGTTTTTT; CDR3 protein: CASSFRAGSLNTGELFF
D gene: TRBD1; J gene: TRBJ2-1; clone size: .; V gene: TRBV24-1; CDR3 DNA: TGTGCCACCAGTGGAGGGACAGGGAGGAATGAGCAGTTCTTC; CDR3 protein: CATSGGTGRNEQFF
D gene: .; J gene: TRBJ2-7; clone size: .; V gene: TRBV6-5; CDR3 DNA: TGTGCCAGCAGTTACGGGGCCCCGACCTACGAGCAGTACTTC; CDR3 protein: CASSYGAPTYEQYF